A single sample gave rise to the 15 T cell receptor beta chains below, sequenced in a study of Ad26.COV2.S vaccination and SARS-CoV-2 variants. Sample treatment: some 19 received Ad26.COV2.S at low or high dose, single or two shots; several received placebo; per-sample allocation not given. Sampling was performed 63 days after the first vaccine or placebo injection. Produced via immunoSEQ multiplex PCR; TCRdb's table is partial and in-frame only. The sample lists hundreds of thousands of clones; roughly 90% were seen once. This sample comprised peripheral blood, obtained in a trial of Ad26.COV2.S vaccine versus placebo. The receptors were gathered from a person aged 18-65 years who received the Ad26.COV2.S COVID-19 vaccine or a placebo.

The chain recombines TRBV18 with TRBJ2-3; 13 bases fit TRBD2. This CDR3 is 18 amino acids long. Germline trimming cut 2 bases from V and 6 bases from J; bases unmatched to any gene: 11. Germline lookup yields CDR1 KGHSH and CDR2 LQKENI. The CDR3 loop reads CASSPVRTSGSGGDTQYF. The CDR3 DNA sequence: TGTGCCAGCTCACCAGTCCGGACTAGCGGGAGTGGAGGCGATACGCAGTATTTT.

This clone was recorded only once. V and J are TRBV4-3 and TRBJ2-5; no clear D gene. Trimming cost V 4 bases and J 3 bases, with 3 bases left between them. Germline V lookup: CDR1 LGHNA, CDR2 YSLEER. The CDR3 extends over 11 amino acids. Here the CDR3 reads CASSLEETQYF. CDR3 coding DNA: TGCGCCAGCAGCCTAGAAGAGACCCAGTACTTC.

The J gene is TRBJ2-1, the V gene TRBV6-5; 10 positions agree with TRBD2. This CDR3 has 15 amino acids. Germline lookup yields CDR1 MNHEY and CDR2 SVGAGI. Trimming at V came to 4 bases and at J to 10 bases, leaving 10 bases not matched to a gene. The CDR3 loop reads CASSSRLAGDREQFF. The CDR3 DNA sequence: TGTGCCAGCAGTTCCCGGCTAGCGGGAGACCGGGAGCAGTTCTTC.

The chain recombines TRBV7-9 with TRBJ2-3; 12 nucleotides align to TRBD2. J was trimmed by 2 bases and V by 5 bases; bases with no gene match: 8. This CDR3 spans 17 amino acids. The germline gives CDR1 SEHNR, CDR2 FQNEAQ (reference sequence). CDR3 protein: CASSRGLAGNPTDTQYF. The DNA for the CDR3 is TGTGCCAGCAGCCGGGGACTAGCGGGTAACCCCACAGATACGCAGTATTTT.

This chain links TRBV3-1 (or the pseudogene TRBV3-2) with TRBJ2-2; a possible D gene is TRBD1 (6 bases). This CDR3 contains 15 residues. Trimming took 4 bases from V and 0 from J, leaving 9 bases between them. CDR1 is LGHDT, CDR2 YNNKEL, per germline (reference sequence). The CDR3: CASSLQGSNTGELFF. The CDR3 DNA follows: TGTGCCAGCAGCCTACAGGGCTCGAACACCGGGGAGCTGTTTTTT.

This clone was seen a handful of times. This sequence joins TRBV4-2 and TRBJ1-2; 8 bases are shared with TRBD1. This CDR3 spans 16 amino acids. After removal of 0 bases from V and 2 bases from J, the junction contained 5 bases not matched to a gene. CDR1 is LGHNA and CDR2 is YNFKEQ in the germline V gene. For the CDR3, the DNA is TGTGCCAGCAGCCAAGAGGACAGGGCTTGGAACTATGGCTACACCTTC. Translating gives CASSQEDRAWNYGYTF.

This sequence joins TRBV7-9 and TRBJ1-2; 10 nucleotides match TRBD1. The CDR3 is 14 residues long. The trim removed 6 bases at V and 5 bases at J, leaving 6 bases unmatched. The germline V gene encodes CDR1 SEHNR and CDR2 FQNEAQ (reference sequence). The CDR3 here is CASSSGTGAYGYTF. The CDR3 region has the DNA TGTGCCAGCAGTTCCGGGACAGGGGCATATGGCTACACCTTC.

Worth noting for this clone: At one of its ends the junction is not consistent with the germline gene, which may arise from a read error. The chain joins TRBV7-7 to TRBJ2-2; weak D call: TRBD2 (6 bases). This CDR3 spans 16 amino acids. The germline CDR1 and CDR2 sequences are SSHAT and FNYEAQ (reference sequence). CDR3 loop: CASSRIRAGRTGELFF. The CDR3 nucleotides read TGTGCTAGCAGCCGCATTAGGGCGGGGAGAACCGGGGAGCTGTTTTTT.

The V and J genes are TRBV13 and TRBJ2-7; D not certain. This CDR3 has 19 residues. V dropped 2 bases and J dropped 0 bases, with 23 bases sitting between them. CDR1 and CDR2 (germline): PRHDT, FYEKMQ (reference sequence). CDR3 nucleotide sequence: TGTGCCAGCAGCTTAAGAAAGTCATTTGAGAGAGGTTACTCCTACGAGCAGTACTTC. It encodes CASSLRKSFERGYSYEQYF. Drawing the rest from reference TRBV13 and TRBJ2-7, the complete variable domain is AAGVIQSPRHLIKEKRETATLKCYPIPRHDTVYWYQQGPGQDPQFLISFYEKMQSDKGSIPDRFSAQQFSDYHSELNMSSLELGDSALYFCASSLRKSFERGYSYEQYFGPGTRLTVT.

The chain joins TRBV19 to TRBJ2-1; D is possibly TRBD1 (5 bases). Trimming removed 3 bases at V and 4 bases at J, with 7 bases between. The CDR3 spans 13 residues. The germline CDR1 and CDR2 sequences are LNHDA and SQIVND (reference sequence). In DNA form, the CDR3 reads TGTGCCAGTAGTATGACAGAATACAATGAGCAGTTCTTC. Its translation is CASSMTEYNEQFF.

The rearrangement uses TRBV6-1 and TRBJ2-5; 10 bases map to TRBD2. V gave up 4 bases and J gave up 2 bases; unmatched junction bases: 4. Germline assignment: CDR1 MNHNS and CDR2 SASEGT. The CDR3 sequence is 15 residues long. This CDR3 reads CASSVAGGTQETQYF. The DNA for the CDR3 is TGTGCCAGCAGTGTAGCGGGAGGTACACAAGAGACCCAGTACTTC.

This chain connects TRBV27 to TRBJ2-3; D ambiguous. CDR1 and CDR2 from the germline V gene are MNHEY and SMNVEV (reference sequence). The CDR3 sequence is 13 residues long. Trimming pared 6 bases from V and 1 base from J, leaving 8 bases between. The CDR3 sequence is CASRIDGTDTQYF. CDR3 DNA sequence: TGTGCCAGCAGGATTGACGGCACAGATACGCAGTATTTT.

This chain joins TRBV3-1 (or the pseudogene TRBV3-2) and TRBJ1-1; D is uncertain. V was trimmed by 7 bases and J by 1 base, leaving 16 bases between them. Germline CDR1 is LGHDT and CDR2 is YNNKEL (reference sequence). The CDR3 spans 15 residues. The CDR3 DNA reads as TGTGCCAGCAAAACCGAAGGCGCAGGGAACACTGAAGCTTTCTTT. Its translation is CASKTEGAGNTEAFF.

V gene TRBV6-1 combines with J gene TRBJ2-5; D is undetermined. CDR3 size: 16 residues. Trimming cost V 3 bases and J 0 bases, with 14 bases left between them. Germline CDR1 reads MNHNS; CDR2 reads SASEGT. For the CDR3, the DNA is TGTGCCAGCAGTGATCGGGCCGGCCGGTACCAAGAGACCCAGTACTTC. Residues: CASSDRAGRYQETQYF.

The V gene is TRBV4-3, the J gene TRBJ1-2; tentatively, D is TRBD1 (5 bases). The length of the CDR3 is 15 residues. Trimming stripped 0 bases from V and 5 bases from J, with 13 bases between. Germline CDR1 LGHNA, CDR2 YSLEER. CDR3 sequence: CASSQDGTGGYGYTF. The CDR3 DNA follows: TGCGCCAGCAGCCAAGACGGGACCGGTGGTTATGGCTACACCTTC.